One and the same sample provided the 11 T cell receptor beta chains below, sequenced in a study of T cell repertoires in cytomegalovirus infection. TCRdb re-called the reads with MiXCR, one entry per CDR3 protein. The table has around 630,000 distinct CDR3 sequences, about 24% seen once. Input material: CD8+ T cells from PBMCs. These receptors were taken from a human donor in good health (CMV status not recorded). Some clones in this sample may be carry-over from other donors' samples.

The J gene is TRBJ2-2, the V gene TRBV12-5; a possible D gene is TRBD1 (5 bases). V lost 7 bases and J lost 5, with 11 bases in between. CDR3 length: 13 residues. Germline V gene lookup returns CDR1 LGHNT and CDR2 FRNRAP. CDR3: CASAQRGTGELFF. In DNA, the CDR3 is TGTGCTAGTGCCCAAAGGGGAACCGGGGAGCTGTTTTTT.

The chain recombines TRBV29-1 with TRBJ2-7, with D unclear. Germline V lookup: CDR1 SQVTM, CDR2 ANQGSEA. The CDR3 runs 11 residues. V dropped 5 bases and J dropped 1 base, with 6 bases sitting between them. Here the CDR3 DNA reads TGCAGCGTTCGGTTTTCCTACGAGCAGTACTTC. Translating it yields CSVRFSYEQYF.

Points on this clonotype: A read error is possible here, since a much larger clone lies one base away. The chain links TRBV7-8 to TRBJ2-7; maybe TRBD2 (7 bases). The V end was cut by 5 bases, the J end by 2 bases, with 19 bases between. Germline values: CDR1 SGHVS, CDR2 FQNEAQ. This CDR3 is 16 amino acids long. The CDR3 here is CASSAPLVGGPYEQYF. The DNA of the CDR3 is TGTGCCAGCAGCGCACCACTAGTGGGGGGGCCCTACGAGCAGTACTTC.

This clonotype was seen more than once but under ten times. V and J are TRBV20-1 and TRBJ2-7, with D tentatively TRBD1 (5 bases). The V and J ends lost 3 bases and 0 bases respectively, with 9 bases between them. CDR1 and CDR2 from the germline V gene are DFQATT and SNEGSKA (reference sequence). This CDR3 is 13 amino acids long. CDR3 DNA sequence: TGCAGTGCTAGTCCCGACAGCTCCTACGAGCAGTACTTC. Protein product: CSASPDSSYEQYF.

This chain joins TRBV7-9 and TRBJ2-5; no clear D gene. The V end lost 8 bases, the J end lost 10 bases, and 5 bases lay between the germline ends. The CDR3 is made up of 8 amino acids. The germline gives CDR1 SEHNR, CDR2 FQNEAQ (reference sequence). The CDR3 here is CASEDQYF. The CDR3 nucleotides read TGTGCCAGCGAGGACCAGTACTTC.

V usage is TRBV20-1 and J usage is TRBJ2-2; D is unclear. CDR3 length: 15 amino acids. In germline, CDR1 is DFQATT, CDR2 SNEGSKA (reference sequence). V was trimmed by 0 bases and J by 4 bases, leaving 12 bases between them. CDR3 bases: TGCAGTGCTAGAGATCCCGTTGTGAGCACCGGGGAGCTGTTTTTT. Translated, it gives CSARDPVVSTGELFF.

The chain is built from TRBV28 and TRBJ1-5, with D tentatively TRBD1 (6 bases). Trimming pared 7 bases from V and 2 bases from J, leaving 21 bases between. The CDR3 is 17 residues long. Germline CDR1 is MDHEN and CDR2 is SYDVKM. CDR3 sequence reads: CASNLTPPGDGNQPQHF. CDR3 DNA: TGTGCCAGCAACCTCACTCCCCCAGGGGATGGCAATCAGCCCCAGCATTTT.

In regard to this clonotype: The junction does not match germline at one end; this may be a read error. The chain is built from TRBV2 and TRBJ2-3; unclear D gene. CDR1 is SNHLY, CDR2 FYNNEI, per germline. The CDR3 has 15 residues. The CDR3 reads CASSETLSLGDMQYF. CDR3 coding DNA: TGTGCCAGCAGTGAGACTCTTTCCCTCGGCGATATGCAGTATTTT.

The CDR3 DNA follows: TGTGCCAGCAGTTCAGGGTCGGCGAACTATGGCTACACCTTC. Protein sequence: CASSSGSANYGYTF. V gene TRBV12-3 or TRBV12-4 combines with J gene TRBJ1-2; D perhaps matches TRBD1 (5 bases). V lost 4 bases to trimming and J lost 2 bases, with 11 bases between them. The CDR3 contains 14 residues.

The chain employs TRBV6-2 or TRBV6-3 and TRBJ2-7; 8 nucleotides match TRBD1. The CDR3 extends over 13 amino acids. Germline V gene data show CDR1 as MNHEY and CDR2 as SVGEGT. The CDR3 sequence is CANSSGQGGEQYV. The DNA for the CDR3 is TGTGCCAACAGTTCAGGACAGGGTGGTGAGCAGTACGTC.

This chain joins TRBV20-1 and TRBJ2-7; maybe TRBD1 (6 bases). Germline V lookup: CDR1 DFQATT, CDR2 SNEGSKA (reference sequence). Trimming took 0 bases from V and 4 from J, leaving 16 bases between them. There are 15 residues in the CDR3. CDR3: CSARDRAGAGYEQYV. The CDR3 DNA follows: TGCAGTGCTAGAGATCGGGCAGGGGCTGGTTACGAGCAGTACGTC.